The 23 T cell receptor beta chains below were found in one sample sequenced in a study of blood T cells in healthy people across ages. Next came a second PCR, run for about 7 to 12 cycles, which used a sample-barcoded 5' primer along with a J-beta primer mix. TCRdb independently ran MiXCR on the 5' RACE reads; one entry per CDR3 protein. The sample lists roughly 830,000 distinct CDR3 sequences, approximately 59% occurring once. Specimen: blood. The receptors shown here come from a man in his thirties or forties in good health.

The V gene is TRBV15, the J gene TRBJ2-4; D uncertain. The end of the DNA fits TRBJ2-7 better, so the J call may be wrong. The CDR3 contains 15 residues. The germline CDR1 and CDR2 sequences are LNHNV and YYDKDF (reference sequence). The CDR3 loop reads CATSREPGLFYEQYF. The DNA for the CDR3 is TGTGCCACCAGCAGAGAACCGGGTTTGTTCTACGAGCAGTACTTC.

V and J are TRBV12-3 or TRBV12-4 and TRBJ2-5, with no clear D. The CDR3 extends over 15 amino acids. Deletions cut 6 bases from V and 11 bases from J, with 25 bases between. CDR3 DNA sequence: TGTGCCAGCAGGCCCCCGGGCACAATATACAATGAGCAGTACTTC. It specifies CASRPPGTIYNEQYF.

This clonotype was observed a few times. The gene calls are TRBV4-1 and TRBJ2-6; TRBD1 might be the D (6 bases). The CDR3 is made up of 16 amino acids. CDR1 is MGHRA, CDR2 YSYEKL, per germline. The V end lost 2 bases, the J end lost 0 bases, and 8 bases lay between the germline ends. The DNA for the CDR3 is TGCGCCAGCAGCCAAAGGACAGACTCTGGGGCCAACGTCCTGACTTTC. Translation gives CASSQRTDSGANVLTF.

This sequence joins TRBV10-3 and TRBJ2-7; D is perhaps TRBD1 (6 bases). CDR3 length equals 12 residues. Germline CDR1 and CDR2: ENHRY and SYGVKD. V was shortened by 3 bases and J by 7 bases, with 10 bases between the two germline ends. The CDR3 spells CAISDRGKEQYF. Here the CDR3 DNA reads TGTGCCATCAGTGACAGGGGTAAAGAGCAGTACTTC.

The chain recombines TRBV6-2 or TRBV6-3 with TRBJ2-5; D is perhaps TRBD1 (5 bases). Per the germline V gene, CDR1 is MNHEY and CDR2 is SVGEGT. The CDR3 extends over 14 amino acids. The ends were cut back, 6 bases at V and 0 bases at J, with 11 bases in the middle. In DNA form, the CDR3 reads TGTGCCAGCAGACATCGGACACACCAAGAGACCCAGTACTTC. Its protein product is CASRHRTHQETQYF.

This clonotype came up once. The chain joins TRBV12-5 to TRBJ2-4; TRBD1 might be the D (6 bases). The J call is uncertain, as TRBJ2-5 better fits the DNA end. This CDR3 contains 14 residues. Germline V gives CDR1 LGHNT, CDR2 FRNRAP. DNA of the CDR3: TGTGCTAGTGCCATTGAACAGGGTGGTGAGACCCAGTACTTC. The encoded protein is CASAIEQGGETQYF.

This rearrangement joins TRBV9 to TRBJ2-1; D ambiguous. This CDR3 comprises 11 residues. The germline V gene has CDR1 SGDLS and CDR2 YYNGEE. Trimming removed 3 bases at V and 8 bases at J, with 6 bases between. The CDR3 protein is CASSAKHEQFF. CDR3 DNA sequence: TGTGCCAGCAGCGCGAAGCATGAGCAGTTCTTC.

The rearrangement uses TRBV7-2 and TRBJ2-1, with D tentatively TRBD1 (5 bases). From germline, CDR1 is SGHTA and CDR2 FQGNSA. The CDR3 contains 12 residues. V lost 5 bases and J 15 bases, leaving 17 bases between the germline ends. The CDR3 reads CASSPLGQVWFF. CDR3 DNA sequence: TGTGCCAGCAGCCCCCTGGGGCAGGTCTGGTTCTTC.

This clonotype occurred once. A junction end diverges from the germline sequence, so it may reflect a read error. The chain combines TRBV20-1 with TRBJ2-7; perhaps D is TRBD1 or TRBD2 (5 bases each). The CDR3 runs 14 residues. Germline assignment: CDR1 DFQATT and CDR2 SNEGSKA (reference sequence). The CDR3: CSVRRDAPSYKQYF. As DNA, the CDR3 is TGCAGTGTTAGAAGGGACGCACCCTCCTACAAGCAGTACTTC.

This clonotype was seen only a few times. V usage is TRBV20-1 and J usage is TRBJ2-3, with 9 nucleotides matching TRBD1. Looked up from germline, CDR1 is DFQATT and CDR2 is SNEGSKA (reference sequence). The CDR3 consists of 14 residues. The CDR3 spells CRAAPGQGPDTQYF. In nucleotides, the CDR3 is TGCAGAGCAGCCCCGGGACAGGGTCCAGATACGCAGTATTTT.

This clonotype was counted a few times. V is TRBV9 and J is TRBJ1-4; D is uncertain. The CDR3 covers 16 residues. V was shortened by 2 bases and J by 4 bases, with 15 bases between the two germline ends. The V gene's germline CDR1 is SGDLS and CDR2 YYNGEE. CDR3 loop: CASSVDSGLLNEKLFF. As DNA, the CDR3 is TGTGCCAGCAGCGTCGATTCGGGCCTGCTTAATGAAAAACTGTTTTTT. The whole variable domain, filled in from reference TRBV9 and TRBJ1-4, reads DSGVTQTPKHLITATGQRVTLRCSPRSGDLSVYWYQQSLDQGLQFLIQYYNGEERAKGNILERFSAQQFPDLHSELNLSSLELGDSALYFCASSVDSGLLNEKLFFGSGTQLSVL.

This clonotype has just one count. V gene TRBV6-1 combines with J gene TRBJ1-1; D call uncertain. The CDR3 consists of 11 residues. CDR1 MNHNS and CDR2 SASEGT come from the germline V gene. V dropped 3 bases and J dropped 12 bases, with 11 bases sitting between them. The CDR3 sequence is CASSDRSRTFF. CDR3 sequence (DNA): TGTGCCAGCAGTGACCGGTCCCGAACTTTCTTT.

The gene calls are TRBV5-5 and TRBJ2-2; no reliable D call. The V gene's germline CDR1 is SGHKS and CDR2 YYEKEE (reference sequence). The CDR3 sequence is 14 residues long. With 0 bases removed from V and 4 bases from J, the gap between germline ends came to 7 bases. The CDR3 nucleotides are TGTGCCAGCAGCTTGGGACACCCCACCGGGGAGCTGTTTTTT. This encodes CASSLGHPTGELFF.

This clonotype was seen more than once but under ten times. The V call is TRBV20-1, the J call TRBJ2-5, with D unclear. Germline V gene data show CDR1 as DFQATT and CDR2 as SNEGSKA (reference sequence). Trimming took 5 bases from V and 1 from J, leaving 5 bases between them. CDR3 length: 11 amino acids. CDR3 sequence (DNA): TGCAGTGCTGCCGTCCAAGAGACCCAGTACTTC. It encodes CSAAVQETQYF.

The chain combines TRBV5-6 with TRBJ1-2, with D tentatively TRBD1 (5 bases). Germline values: CDR1 SGHDT, CDR2 YYEEEE. The CDR3 contains 13 residues. V lost 7 bases to trimming and J lost 6 bases, with 16 bases between them. As DNA, the CDR3 is TGTGCCAGCCACTACGAACAGGTGAATGGCTACACCTTC. Its translation: CASHYEQVNGYTF.

In this sample, this clonotype turned up a few times. This sequence joins TRBV7-2 and TRBJ1-5; D gene ambiguous. CDR3 length: 15 amino acids. The V end lost 6 bases, the J end lost 4 bases, and 16 bases lay between the germline ends. Germline V lookup: CDR1 SGHTA, CDR2 FQGNSA. Here the CDR3 DNA reads TGTGCCAGCAGGAGATCATCGTTCTCTAATCAGCCCCAGCATTTT. This translates into CASRRSSFSNQPQHF.

V usage is TRBV10-3 and J usage is TRBJ2-1; the D is unclear. The CDR3 contains 15 residues. Germline CDR1 and CDR2: ENHRY and SYGVKD. V was pared by 2 bases and J by 0 bases, with 8 bases between. The CDR3 loop is CAISEKSSSYNEQFF. CDR3 in DNA: TGTGCCATCAGTGAGAAAAGTAGCTCCTACAATGAGCAGTTCTTC.

This rearrangement joins TRBV6-5 to TRBJ2-7, with D maybe TRBD1 (5 bases). This CDR3 is 16 amino acids long. Germline CDR1 is MNHEY and CDR2 is SVGAGI. V lost 0 bases to trimming and J lost 1 base, with 13 bases between them. The CDR3: CASSYSAGLLSYEQYF. As DNA, the CDR3 is TGTGCCAGCAGTTACTCAGCAGGGTTACTTTCCTACGAGCAGTACTTC.

This clonotype has a handful of counts. The junction and the germline gene differ at one end; a read error may be behind it. The chain uses TRBV5-1 and TRBJ2-4; perhaps TRBD1 as D (5 bases). This CDR3 has 14 amino acids. The V gene's germline CDR1 is SGHRS and CDR2 YFSETQ. CDR3 residues: CASSLEQGRHEQYF. Written as DNA, the CDR3 is TGCGCCAGCAGCTTGGAGCAGGGTAGGCACGAGCAGTACTTT. Complete variable domain (other parts from reference TRBV5-1 and TRBJ2-4): KAGVTQTPRYLIKTRGQQVTLSCSPISGHRSVSWYQQTPGQGLQFLFEYFSETQRNKGNFPGRFSGRQFSNSRSEMNVSTLELGDSALYLCASSLEQGRHEQYFGAGTRLSVL.

V gene TRBV12-3 or TRBV12-4 combines with J gene TRBJ2-1; TRBD1 matches 11 bases. The CDR3 spans 16 residues. After removal of 3 bases from V and 9 bases from J, the junction contained 10 bases not matched to a gene. The CDR3 sequence is CASSFGTGQGAGEQFF. Here the CDR3 DNA reads TGTGCCAGCAGTTTCGGGACCGGACAGGGGGCCGGTGAGCAGTTCTTC.

This clonotype was found once. The chain employs TRBV30 and TRBJ1-4; possible D gene TRBD1, 5 bases. CDR1 is GTSNPN and CDR2 is SVGIG in the germline V gene (reference sequence). The CDR3 contains 15 residues. Trimming shortened V by 5 bases and J by 4 bases, and 17 bases separated the two germline ends. The CDR3 loop is CAWGTGALGNEKLFF. CDR3 nucleotides: TGTGCCTGGGGCACCGGGGCCTTGGGTAATGAAAAACTGTTTTTT.

This clonotype was found a few times. The chain is built from TRBV12-3 or TRBV12-4 and TRBJ2-7; no clear D. V lost 3 bases to trimming and J lost 5 bases, with 8 bases between them. The CDR3 length is 12 residues. The CDR3 nucleotides read TGTGCCAGCAGTTTTTTCGGTGACGAGCAGTACTTC. This translates into CASSFFGDEQYF.

This clonotype was seen only once. The CDR3, as DNA: TGTGCCAGCAGCCAAGATTCGGCTAGCGGCTACAATGAGCAGTTCTTC. It encodes CASSQDSASGYNEQFF. V usage is TRBV4-2 and J usage is TRBJ2-1; 7 nucleotides align to TRBD2. CDR3 length equals 16 residues. The germline V gene encodes CDR1 LGHNA and CDR2 YNFKEQ. V gave up 0 bases and J gave up 3 bases; unmatched junction bases: 5.